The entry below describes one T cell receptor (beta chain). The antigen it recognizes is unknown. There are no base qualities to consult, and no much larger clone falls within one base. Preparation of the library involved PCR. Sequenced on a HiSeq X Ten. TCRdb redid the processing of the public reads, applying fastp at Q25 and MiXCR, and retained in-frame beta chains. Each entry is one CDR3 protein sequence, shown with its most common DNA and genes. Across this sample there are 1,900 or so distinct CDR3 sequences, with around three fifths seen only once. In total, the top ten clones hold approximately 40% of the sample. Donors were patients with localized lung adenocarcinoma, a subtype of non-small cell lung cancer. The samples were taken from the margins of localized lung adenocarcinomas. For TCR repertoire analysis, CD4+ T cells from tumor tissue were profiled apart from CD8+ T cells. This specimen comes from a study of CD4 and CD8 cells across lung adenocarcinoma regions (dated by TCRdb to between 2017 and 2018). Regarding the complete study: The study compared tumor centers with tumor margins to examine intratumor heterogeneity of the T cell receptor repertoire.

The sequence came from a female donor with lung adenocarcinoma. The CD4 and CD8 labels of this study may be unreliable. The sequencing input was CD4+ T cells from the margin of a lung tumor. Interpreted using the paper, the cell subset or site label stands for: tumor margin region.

The CDR3 here reads CATQSGGIYPEQYF. The DNA is as follows: TGTGCCACCCAGAGTGGGGGAATCTACCCCGAGCAGTACTTC. In this chain, TRBV28 is recombined with TRBJ2-7, with the D gene possibly TRBD1 or TRBD2, each one fitting 5 bases. Spanning cysteine to phenylalanine, the CDR3 consists of 14 amino acids. Kept here is only the CDR3 DNA, which spans 42 bases and is read in frame from base 1. According to the germline V gene, CDR1 reads MDHEN and CDR2 reads SYDVKM. The trim is 10 bases for V and 6 bases for J, with a gap of 22 bases between the germline ends.